Given below is one T cell receptor (beta chain) in context. Distinct nucleotide sequences in the sample also encode this CDR3. The sample belongs to a study of blood T cell repertoires in COVID-19. On the study more broadly: The United States, Italy and Spain supplied acute and convalescent COVID-19 samples. The analysed material was cDNA or gDNA that came from T cells, B-cell-depleted T cells, or PBMCs.

This CDR3 is built from 14 residues. Trimming left V 6 bases short and J 2 bases short, with 11 bases between. Looked up from germline, CDR1 is SNHLY and CDR2 is FYNNEI. Authors' processing steps: Counts of nucleated cells, estimated from reference gene primer amplification, were obtained. Data came from immunoSEQ multiplex PCR; TCRdb stores just in-frame clones and leaves some out. V, J and clone size derive from that table, while D and trimming were established from the DNA sequence. This sample has about 480,000 clones, with approximately 90% found just once. Sequenced input: peripheral blood. The chain carries TRBV2 and TRBJ1-5; D perhaps matches TRBD1 (5 bases). The clonotype comes from a woman in her 30s with acute or convalescent COVID-19. CDR3 in amino acids: CASSGTGGNQPQHF. The CDR3 region has the DNA TGTGCCAGCAGCGGGACGGGAGGCAATCAGCCCCAGCATTTT. Drawing the rest from reference TRBV2 and TRBJ1-5, the complete variable domain is EPEVTQTPSHQVTQMGQEVILRCVPISNHLYFYWYRQILGQKVEFLVSFYNNEISEKSEIFDDQFSVERPDGSNFTLKIRSTKLEDSAMYFCASSGTGGNQPQHFGDGTRLSIL.